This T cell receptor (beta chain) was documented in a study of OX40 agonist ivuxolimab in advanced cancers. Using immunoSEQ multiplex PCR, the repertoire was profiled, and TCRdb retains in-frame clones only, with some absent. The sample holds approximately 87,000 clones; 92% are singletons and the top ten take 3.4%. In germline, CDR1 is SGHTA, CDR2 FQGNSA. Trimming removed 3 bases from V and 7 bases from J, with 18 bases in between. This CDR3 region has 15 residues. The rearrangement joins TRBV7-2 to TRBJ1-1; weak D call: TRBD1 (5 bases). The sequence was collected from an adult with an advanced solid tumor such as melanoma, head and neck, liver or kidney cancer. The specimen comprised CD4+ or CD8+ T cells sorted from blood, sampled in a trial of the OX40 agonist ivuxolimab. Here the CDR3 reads CASSLGKGGHNEAFF. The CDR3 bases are TGTGCCAGCAGCTTGGGAAAGGGAGGACATAATGAAGCTTTCTTT.